This section outlines one T cell receptor (beta chain) sequence together with its context. Using immunoSEQ multiplex PCR, the repertoire was profiled, and TCRdb retains in-frame clones only, with some absent. This table has 350,000 or so clones, more than 70% appearing once. This sample was included in a study of blood T cell repertoires in COVID-19. Unmatched junction bases numbered 9, after V lost 5 bases and J lost 8 bases. The germline gives CDR1 SGHTA, CDR2 FQGTGA. The CDR3 spans 16 residues. The specimen sequenced was PBMCs or T cells enriched from blood (not recorded which). The chain couples TRBV7-3 to TRBJ2-1, with 13 bases lining up with TRBD2. The receptor was isolated from a woman aged 25 to 39 who had been exposed to COVID-19. The CDR3 is CASSPSGLAGKHEQFF. DNA of the CDR3: TGTGCCAGCAGCCCCTCGGGACTAGCGGGAAAGCATGAGCAGTTCTTC.